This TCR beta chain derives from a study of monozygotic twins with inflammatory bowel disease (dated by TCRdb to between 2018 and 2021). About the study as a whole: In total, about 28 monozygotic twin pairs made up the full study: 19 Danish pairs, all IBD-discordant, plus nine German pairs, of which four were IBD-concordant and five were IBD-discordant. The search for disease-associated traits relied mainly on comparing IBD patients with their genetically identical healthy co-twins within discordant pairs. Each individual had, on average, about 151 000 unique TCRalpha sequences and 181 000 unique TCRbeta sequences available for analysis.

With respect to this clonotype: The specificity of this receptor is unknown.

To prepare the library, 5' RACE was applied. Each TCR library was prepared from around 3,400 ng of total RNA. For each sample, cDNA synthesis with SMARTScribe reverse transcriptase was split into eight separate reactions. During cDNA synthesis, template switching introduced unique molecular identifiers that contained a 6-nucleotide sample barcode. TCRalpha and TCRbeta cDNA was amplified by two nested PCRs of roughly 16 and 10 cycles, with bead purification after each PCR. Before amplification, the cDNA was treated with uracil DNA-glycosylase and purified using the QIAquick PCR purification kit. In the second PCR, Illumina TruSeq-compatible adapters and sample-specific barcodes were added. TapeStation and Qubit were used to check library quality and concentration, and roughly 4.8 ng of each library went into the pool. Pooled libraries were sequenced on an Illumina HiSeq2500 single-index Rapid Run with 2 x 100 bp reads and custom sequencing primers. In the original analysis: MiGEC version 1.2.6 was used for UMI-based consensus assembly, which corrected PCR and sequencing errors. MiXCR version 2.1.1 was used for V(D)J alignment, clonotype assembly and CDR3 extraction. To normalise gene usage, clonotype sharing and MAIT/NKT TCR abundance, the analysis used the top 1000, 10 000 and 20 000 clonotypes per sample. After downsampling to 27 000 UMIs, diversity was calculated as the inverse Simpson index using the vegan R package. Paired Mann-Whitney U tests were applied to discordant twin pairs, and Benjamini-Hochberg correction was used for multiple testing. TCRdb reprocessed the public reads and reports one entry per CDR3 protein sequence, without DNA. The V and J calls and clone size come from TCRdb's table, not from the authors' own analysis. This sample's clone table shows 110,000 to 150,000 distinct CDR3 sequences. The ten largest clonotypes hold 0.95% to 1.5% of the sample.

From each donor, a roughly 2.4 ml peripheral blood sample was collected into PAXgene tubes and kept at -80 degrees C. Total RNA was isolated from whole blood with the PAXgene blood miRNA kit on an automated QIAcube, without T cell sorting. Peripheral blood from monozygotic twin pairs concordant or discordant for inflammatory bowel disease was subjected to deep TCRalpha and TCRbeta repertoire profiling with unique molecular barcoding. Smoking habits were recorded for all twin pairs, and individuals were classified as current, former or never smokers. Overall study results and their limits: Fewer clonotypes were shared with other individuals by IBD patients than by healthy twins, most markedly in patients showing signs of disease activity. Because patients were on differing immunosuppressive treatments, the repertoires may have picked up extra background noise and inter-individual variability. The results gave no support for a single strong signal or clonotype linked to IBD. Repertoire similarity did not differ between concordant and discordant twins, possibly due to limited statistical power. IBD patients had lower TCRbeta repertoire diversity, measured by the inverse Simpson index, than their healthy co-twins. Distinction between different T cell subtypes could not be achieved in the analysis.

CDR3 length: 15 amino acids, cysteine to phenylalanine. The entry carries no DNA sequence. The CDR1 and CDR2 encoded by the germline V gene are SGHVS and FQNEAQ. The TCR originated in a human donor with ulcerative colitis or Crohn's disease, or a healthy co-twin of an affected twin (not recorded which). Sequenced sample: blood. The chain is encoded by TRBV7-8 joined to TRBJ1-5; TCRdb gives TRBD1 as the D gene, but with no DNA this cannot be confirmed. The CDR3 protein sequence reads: CASSLSGDSSQPQHF.